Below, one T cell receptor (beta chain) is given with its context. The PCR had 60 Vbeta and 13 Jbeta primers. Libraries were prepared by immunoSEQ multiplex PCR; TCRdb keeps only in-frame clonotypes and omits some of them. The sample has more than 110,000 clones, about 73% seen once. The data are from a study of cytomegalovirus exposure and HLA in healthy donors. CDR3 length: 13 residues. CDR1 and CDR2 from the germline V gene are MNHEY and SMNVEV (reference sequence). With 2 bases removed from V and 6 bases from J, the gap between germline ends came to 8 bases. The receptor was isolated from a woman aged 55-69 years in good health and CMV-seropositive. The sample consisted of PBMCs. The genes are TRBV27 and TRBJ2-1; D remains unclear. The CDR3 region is CASSLPVGNEQFF. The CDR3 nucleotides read TGTGCCAGCAGTTTACCTGTCGGCAATGAGCAGTTCTTC.